Listed below are T cell receptor beta chains from one sample, sequenced in a study of identical twins. TCRdb ran MiXCR on the 5' RACE reads and lists one entry per CDR3 protein. The sample carries some 900,000 distinct CDR3 sequences, around an eighth recorded once. These sequences were also reported in another study, on yellow fever vaccine responses in identical twins.

Material: PBMCs. These receptors were obtained from a woman younger than 30 in good health. Each CDR3 is given with its conserved first and last residue. The order of the fields is CDR3 DNA, CDR3 protein, D gene, V gene, clone size, J gene. The D gene is left open where the match is weak. Clone size is given for some rows only: seen once, a few or many times, or a class if the clone is expanded.

CDR3nt: TGTGCCATCAGTCTCTCCACTGAAGCTTTCTTT
CDR3aa: CAISLSTEAFF
d_gene: NA
v_gene: TRBV10-3
abundance: NA
j_gene: TRBJ1-1

CDR3nt: TGTGCCAGCAGTTTAGTTCGGCGGGGGGGACTATCGAACCCGAAAGACCTTACAACGGATGAGCAGTTCTTC
CDR3aa: CASSLVRRGGLSNPKDLTTDEQFF
d_gene: TRBD2
v_gene: TRBV12-3/TRBV12-4
abundance: NA
j_gene: TRBJ2-1

CDR3nt: TGCGCCAGCAGCTTGGTAGTCGGGGGGCCCAATGAGCAGTTCTTC
CDR3aa: CASSLVVGGPNEQFF
d_gene: NA
v_gene: TRBV5-1
abundance: NA
j_gene: TRBJ2-1

CDR3nt: TGTGCCAGCAGTCCCTGGGGGGGCAACTCTGGGGCCAACGTCCTGACTTTC
CDR3aa: CASSPWGGNSGANVLTF
d_gene: NA
v_gene: TRBV12-3/TRBV12-4
abundance: NA
j_gene: TRBJ2-6

CDR3nt: TGCGCCAGCAGCCAAAAGATACCGGGACAGGGGCTTTCACCCCTCCACTTT
CDR3aa: CASSQKIPGQGLSPLHF
d_gene: TRBD1
v_gene: TRBV4-1
abundance: many
j_gene: TRBJ1-6

CDR3nt: TGTGCCAGCAGCAATAGAGGTACAGGGGTGGATGGCTACACCTTC
CDR3aa: CASSNRGTGVDGYTF
d_gene: TRBD1
v_gene: TRBV11-3
abundance: NA
j_gene: TRBJ1-2

CDR3nt: TGCGCCAGCAGTTCGTCACTAGCGGGAGTAGGCAATGAGCAGTTCTTC
CDR3aa: CASSSSLAGVGNEQFF
d_gene: TRBD2
v_gene: TRBV5-1
abundance: few
j_gene: TRBJ2-1

CDR3nt: TGCGCCAGCAGCTGGGGGACTAGCGGGAGGAACACAGATACGCAGTATTTT
CDR3aa: CASSWGTSGRNTDTQYF
d_gene: TRBD2
v_gene: TRBV5-1
abundance: NA
j_gene: TRBJ2-3

CDR3nt: TGTGCCAGCAGTTCCCAGGTGACGGGGCGGAACTATGGCTACACCTTC
CDR3aa: CASSSQVTGRNYGYTF
d_gene: NA
v_gene: TRBV27
abundance: NA
j_gene: TRBJ1-2

CDR3nt: TGTGCCAGCAGTCGCCAGACTCCCCGGGAAGAGACCCAGTACTTC
CDR3aa: CASSRQTPREETQYF
d_gene: NA
v_gene: TRBV28
abundance: few
j_gene: TRBJ2-5

CDR3nt: TGTGCCAGTAGTATAGCCCACCAGACTTCCTACAATGAGCAGTTCTTC
CDR3aa: CASSIAHQTSYNEQFF
d_gene: NA
v_gene: TRBV19
abundance: few
j_gene: TRBJ2-1

CDR3nt: TGTGCCAGCAGTCTTTTTGGACGAAACAATGAGCAGTTCTTC
CDR3aa: CASSLFGRNNEQFF
d_gene: NA
v_gene: TRBV12-3/TRBV12-4
abundance: many
j_gene: TRBJ2-1

CDR3nt: TGTGCCAGCAGCGACCGTAAAAACATTCAGTACTTC
CDR3aa: CASSDRKNIQYF
d_gene: NA
v_gene: TRBV9
abundance: few
j_gene: TRBJ2-4

CDR3nt: TGCAGTGCTAGAGGAGCAGGGATGGGGACCCAGTACTTC
CDR3aa: CSARGAGMGTQYF
d_gene: NA
v_gene: TRBV20-1
abundance: few
j_gene: TRBJ2-5

CDR3nt: TGCGCCACCCGGACGGGCCCCCTCTCTGGGGCCAACGTCCTGACTTTC
CDR3aa: CATRTGPLSGANVLTF
d_gene: NA
v_gene: TRBV5-1
abundance: few
j_gene: TRBJ2-6

CDR3nt: TGTGCCAGCAGCAGGGGGCAGGGGTATGGAGATACGCAGTATTTT
CDR3aa: CASSRGQGYGDTQYF
d_gene: TRBD1
v_gene: TRBV5-6
abundance: few
j_gene: TRBJ2-3

CDR3nt: TGTGCCAGCAGTCCAGGATTATACGAATCACCCCTCCACTTT
CDR3aa: CASSPGLYESPLHF
d_gene: NA
v_gene: TRBV12-3/TRBV12-4
abundance: few
j_gene: TRBJ1-6

CDR3nt: TGTGCCAGCAGCACCTGGACAGGGGGGCCAAATACGCAGTATTTT
CDR3aa: CASSTWTGGPNTQYF
d_gene: TRBD1
v_gene: TRBV9
abundance: few
j_gene: TRBJ2-3

CDR3nt: TGCGCCAGCAGCTTGGACACCCAAAATTCACCCCTCCACTTT
CDR3aa: CASSLDTQNSPLHF
d_gene: NA
v_gene: TRBV5-1
abundance: NA
j_gene: TRBJ1-6

CDR3nt: TGTGCCACCAGTGACCCCGGACTAGCGGCCTACAATGAGCAGTTCTTC
CDR3aa: CATSDPGLAAYNEQFF
d_gene: TRBD2
v_gene: TRBV24-1
abundance: NA
j_gene: TRBJ2-1

CDR3nt: TGTGCCACCAGCAGGCGTGGGGACGGGAGCGGTCGGGTTGACACCGGGGAGCTGTTTTTT
CDR3aa: CATSRRGDGSGRVDTGELFF
d_gene: NA
v_gene: TRBV15
abundance: NA
j_gene: TRBJ2-2

CDR3nt: TGTGCCAGCAGCAATGGGGTTAGCAGAGATACGCAGTATTTT
CDR3aa: CASSNGVSRDTQYF
d_gene: NA
v_gene: TRBV28
abundance: NA
j_gene: TRBJ2-3

CDR3nt: TGTGCCAGCAGTTACTGGACGCAGGCCCTCTTTAACGCCGGGGAGCTGTTTTTT
CDR3aa: CASSYWTQALFNAGELFF
d_gene: NA
v_gene: TRBV6-5
abundance: few
j_gene: TRBJ2-2

CDR3nt: TGTGCCAGTAGTATCCTACAGGGGGCAAGCTCCTACAATGAGCAGTTCTTC
CDR3aa: CASSILQGASSYNEQFF
d_gene: TRBD1
v_gene: TRBV19
abundance: many
j_gene: TRBJ2-1

CDR3nt: TGCGCCAGCAGCGTGGGACGGTCCTCTGGAAACACCATATATTTT
CDR3aa: CASSVGRSSGNTIYF
d_gene: NA
v_gene: TRBV5-1
abundance: few
j_gene: TRBJ1-3

CDR3nt: TGTGCCAGCAGCTTAGTGGCGGGAGGGCCTCTCAACACCGGGGAGCTGTTTTTT
CDR3aa: CASSLVAGGPLNTGELFF
d_gene: TRBD2
v_gene: TRBV7-8
abundance: few
j_gene: TRBJ2-2

CDR3nt: TGTGCCAGCAGCTACATCAATCAGCCCCAGCATTTT
CDR3aa: CASSYINQPQHF
d_gene: NA
v_gene: TRBV7-8
abundance: many
j_gene: TRBJ1-5

CDR3nt: TGTGCCGGGACAGGATCGAACACCGGGGAGCTGTTTTTT
CDR3aa: CAGTGSNTGELFF
d_gene: NA
v_gene: TRBV21-1
abundance: NA
j_gene: TRBJ2-2

CDR3nt: TGCAGTGCGCGGGACTACGGTGATACGCAGTATTTT
CDR3aa: CSARDYGDTQYF
d_gene: TRBD2
v_gene: TRBV20-1
abundance: many
j_gene: TRBJ2-3

CDR3nt: TGTGCCAGCAGCTTTTCCGGAGAGTACGGCACCTTC
CDR3aa: CASSFSGEYGTF
d_gene: NA
v_gene: TRBV7-2
abundance: NA
j_gene: TRBJ1-2

CDR3nt: TGTGCCAGCAGCTGGAGGGGCAGGAGCCAAGAGACCCAGTACTTC
CDR3aa: CASSWRGRSQETQYF
d_gene: NA
v_gene: TRBV5-5
abundance: NA
j_gene: TRBJ2-5

CDR3nt: TGTGCCAGTAGTATTCCCCCTAAAATCAGCGAGAGCTCCTACAATGAGCAGTTCTTC
CDR3aa: CASSIPPKISESSYNEQFF
d_gene: NA
v_gene: TRBV19
abundance: NA
j_gene: TRBJ2-1

CDR3nt: TGTGCCACCCAGGGCTCCAATGAGCAGTTCTTC
CDR3aa: CATQGSNEQFF
d_gene: NA
v_gene: TRBV10-3
abundance: many
j_gene: TRBJ2-1

CDR3nt: TGCAGTGCTAGGTATTCGACTAGCGGGAGCCATGAGCAGTTCTTC
CDR3aa: CSARYSTSGSHEQFF
d_gene: TRBD2
v_gene: TRBV20-1
abundance: many
j_gene: TRBJ2-1

CDR3nt: TGTGCCAGCCTGACCAATCCCCAGGGACCCCTTTACAATGAGCAGTTCTTC
CDR3aa: CASLTNPQGPLYNEQFF
d_gene: NA
v_gene: TRBV2
abundance: few
j_gene: TRBJ2-1

CDR3nt: TGCGCCAGCAGTGTGGGTTCGGGCCTAGCGGGAGCCACAGATACGCAGTATTTT
CDR3aa: CASSVGSGLAGATDTQYF
d_gene: TRBD2
v_gene: TRBV10-1
abundance: few
j_gene: TRBJ2-3

CDR3nt: TGCGCCAGCAGCCAAGATGGGCAGGGGTGGCAGCCCCAGCATTTT
CDR3aa: CASSQDGQGWQPQHF
d_gene: NA
v_gene: TRBV4-1
abundance: many
j_gene: TRBJ1-5

CDR3nt: TGTGCCAGCAGCACCCGGTTGAACAATGAGCAGTTCTTC
CDR3aa: CASSTRLNNEQFF
d_gene: NA
v_gene: TRBV11-1
abundance: NA
j_gene: TRBJ2-1

CDR3nt: TGCGCCAGCAGCCAAGAGACAGGAGTTGAAGCTTTCTTT
CDR3aa: CASSQETGVEAFF
d_gene: NA
v_gene: TRBV4-1
abundance: few
j_gene: TRBJ1-1

CDR3nt: TGTGCCAGCACCCAACGAGGGGGCGCGGTAGGTAACACTGAAGCTTTCTTT
CDR3aa: CASTQRGGAVGNTEAFF
d_gene: TRBD1
v_gene: TRBV12-3/TRBV12-4
abundance: NA
j_gene: TRBJ1-1

CDR3nt: TGTGCCAGCAGCCGGGACAGGGAAGCCAATCAGCCCCAGCATTTT
CDR3aa: CASSRDREANQPQHF
d_gene: TRBD1
v_gene: TRBV27
abundance: NA
j_gene: TRBJ1-5

CDR3nt: TGTGCCAGCAGTCCCGGACGATTTACTGAAGCTTTCTTT
CDR3aa: CASSPGRFTEAFF
d_gene: NA
v_gene: TRBV28
abundance: many
j_gene: TRBJ1-1

CDR3nt: TGTGCCAGCAGCTTAGCGGGGGGGGACAACAATGAGCAGTTCTTC
CDR3aa: CASSLAGGDNNEQFF
d_gene: NA
v_gene: TRBV7-8
abundance: NA
j_gene: TRBJ2-1

CDR3nt: TGCAGCGTTGATGGTCCTCGGGGGTCCCAGTACTTC
CDR3aa: CSVDGPRGSQYF
d_gene: NA
v_gene: TRBV29-1
abundance: NA
j_gene: TRBJ2-5

CDR3nt: TGCGCCAGCAGCTTGTATTCCGGGGCCCTGGTCAATGAGCAGTTCTTC
CDR3aa: CASSLYSGALVNEQFF
d_gene: NA
v_gene: TRBV5-1
abundance: NA
j_gene: TRBJ2-1

CDR3nt: TGTGCCAGCAGGGGGACTAGCGGGGGCCCCCACTACAATGAGCAGTTCTTC
CDR3aa: CASRGTSGGPHYNEQFF
d_gene: TRBD2
v_gene: TRBV5-6
abundance: NA
j_gene: TRBJ2-1

CDR3nt: TGTGCCAGCACCACAGAAATGAACACTGAAGCTTTCTTT
CDR3aa: CASTTEMNTEAFF
d_gene: NA
v_gene: TRBV12-3/TRBV12-4
abundance: NA
j_gene: TRBJ1-1

CDR3nt: TGTGCCAGCAGTTCCGGGACAGGGAGGGGAAATGAGCAGTTCTTC
CDR3aa: CASSSGTGRGNEQFF
d_gene: TRBD1
v_gene: TRBV28
abundance: many
j_gene: TRBJ2-1

CDR3nt: TGTGCCAGCCACCCTCCCCTGCCAGGGCGGAATGAGCAGTTCTTC
CDR3aa: CASHPPLPGRNEQFF
d_gene: NA
v_gene: TRBV2
abundance: NA
j_gene: TRBJ2-1

CDR3nt: TGTGCCACTCAAGGGGGAATGAACACTGAAGCTTTCTTT
CDR3aa: CATQGGMNTEAFF
d_gene: NA
v_gene: TRBV10-3
abundance: many
j_gene: TRBJ1-1

CDR3nt: TGCGCCAGCAGCGAGACGGACAGGGGGGGCACTGAAGCTTTCTTT
CDR3aa: CASSETDRGGTEAFF
d_gene: TRBD1
v_gene: TRBV5-1
abundance: NA
j_gene: TRBJ1-1

CDR3nt: TGTGCTAGTGGTTTGGACAGGGTACGCTATGGCTACACCTTC
CDR3aa: CASGLDRVRYGYTF
d_gene: NA
v_gene: TRBV12-5
abundance: NA
j_gene: TRBJ1-2

CDR3nt: TGTGCCAGCGGGCAGGGTACTATCTACGAGCAGTACTTC
CDR3aa: CASGQGTIYEQYF
d_gene: NA
v_gene: TRBV11-1
abundance: few
j_gene: TRBJ2-7

CDR3nt: TGCAGTGCTAGAGATCTAGGAGGGAGTAACGGGGAGCTGTTTTTT
CDR3aa: CSARDLGGSNGELFF
d_gene: NA
v_gene: TRBV20-1
abundance: few
j_gene: TRBJ2-2